These 21 T cell receptor beta chains share one sample of origin, sequenced in a study of regulatory and conventional T cells in RAG deficiency. Sequenced by immunoSEQ multiplex PCR; TCRdb stores in-frame clones only, minus some. The table has 25,000 to 35,000 clones, about 95% seen once; the top ten hold 0.15% to 0.2%. Blood CD4+ CD25-low CD127-high conventional T cells supplied the genomic DNA template. The data also belong to a second study, concerning regulatory T cells. That source reports: The primer mix had 52 TRBV and 13 TRBJ primers.

Source material: CD25- CD4+ T cells sorted from blood. The receptors shown here come from a human donor in good health.

The V gene is TRBV9, the J gene TRBJ1-3; a weak D match, TRBD1 (6 bases). Germline CDR1 reads SGDLS; CDR2 reads YYNGEE. The CDR3 extends over 18 amino acids. The V end was cut by 0 bases, the J end by 1 base, with 17 bases between. The CDR3 region is CASSVGGQGWLSGNTIYF. The CDR3 coding sequence is TGTGCCAGCAGCGTAGGGGGACAAGGGTGGCTATCTGGAAACACCATATATTTT.

In this sample, this clone turned up once. J is TRBJ2-1 and V is TRBV30; tentative D call: TRBD2 (5 bases). Trimming shortened V by 1 base and J by 5 bases, and 15 bases separated the two germline ends. From germline, CDR1 is GTSNPN and CDR2 SVGIG (reference sequence). The CDR3 is 15 residues long. The CDR3: CAWSGEIVPNNEQFF. CDR3 DNA sequence: TGTGCCTGGAGTGGGGAGATAGTGCCCAACAATGAGCAGTTCTTC.

This clone occurred once. The chain employs TRBV5-4 and TRBJ2-7, with 8 bases identical to TRBD1. V gave up 0 bases and J gave up 6 bases; unmatched junction bases: 5. This CDR3 spans 14 amino acids. In germline, CDR1 is SGHNT, CDR2 YYREEE (reference sequence). CDR3 sequence (DNA): TGTGCCAGCAGCTTGGGACAGGGGTATTCCGAGCAGTACTTC. Its translation: CASSLGQGYSEQYF. The whole variable domain, filled in from reference TRBV5-4 and TRBJ2-7, reads ETGVTQSPTHLIKTRGQQVTLRCSSQSGHNTVSWYQQALGQGPQFIFQYYREEENGRGNFPPRFSGLQFPNYSSELNVNALELDDSALYLCASSLGQGYSEQYFGPGTRLTVT.

V gene TRBV28 combines with J gene TRBJ2-5; D is unclear. CDR3 length: 13 amino acids. Trimming pared 2 bases from V and 5 bases from J, leaving 9 bases between. Germline CDR1 is MDHEN and CDR2 is SYDVKM. CDR3 loop: CASSLDFGETQYF. The CDR3 nucleotides are TGTGCCAGCAGTTTAGACTTTGGGGAGACCCAGTACTTC.

The rearrangement joins TRBV12-2 to TRBJ1-2. TRBV12-2 is deemed a pseudogene. The CDR3 totals 14 residues. DNA of the CDR3: TGTGCAAGTCGCCAAGCGGGGGGTAACTATGGCTACACCTTC. It translates to CASRQAGGNYGYTF.

The V call is TRBV30, the J call TRBJ1-4; 7 nucleotides match TRBD1. The germline V gene has CDR1 GTSNPN and CDR2 SVGIG (reference sequence). The CDR3 is made up of 14 amino acids. In DNA, the CDR3 is TGTGCTTCACCCCGGACAGGCGCTGATGAAAAACTGTTTTTT. Translating gives CASPRTGADEKLFF.

This clone has only one observation. The rearrangement joins TRBV30 to TRBJ1-1; D is possibly TRBD1 (6 bases). The CDR3 has 12 residues. CDR1 GTSNPN and CDR2 SVGIG come from the germline V gene (reference sequence). V lost 5 bases and J lost 5, with 12 bases in between. CDR3 amino acids: CAWGGLGTEAFF. The CDR3 DNA follows: TGTGCCTGGGGGGGCTTGGGAACTGAAGCTTTCTTT.

CDR3 nucleotide sequence: TGTGCCTGGAGTGTTAACGGCTACGAGCAGTACTTC. It is translated as CAWSVNGYEQYF. The J gene is TRBJ2-7, the V gene TRBV30, with D uncertain. Per the germline V gene, CDR1 is GTSNPN and CDR2 is SVGIG (reference sequence). The length of the CDR3 is 12 residues. Trimming took off 0 bases at V and 3 bases at J, with 6 bases between the two ends. Based on the CDR3 plus reference TRBV30 and TRBJ2-7, the full variable domain is SQTIHQWPATLVQPVGSPLSLECTVEGTSNPNLYWYRQAAGRGLQLLFYSVGIGQISSEVPQNLSASRPQDRQFILSSKKLLLSDSGFYLCAWSVNGYEQYFGPGTRLTVT.

The chain joins TRBV2 to TRBJ1-2, with D tentatively TRBD1 (5 bases). V shed 11 bases and J shed 5 bases, with 21 bases lying between them. The CDR3 length is 14 residues. Germline CDR1 and CDR2: SNHLY and FYNNEI. CDR3 residues: CAGVGGTGGYGYTF. The CDR3 nucleotides read TGTGCCGGGGTTGGGGGGACCGGGGGGTATGGCTACACCTTC.

The chain is built from TRBV12-5 and TRBJ2-1; 8 bases fit TRBD1. Germline V lookup: CDR1 LGHNT, CDR2 FRNRAP. CDR3 length: 11 residues. V lost 6 bases to trimming and J lost 15 bases; unmatched junction nucleotides: 7. CDR3: CASGPRQGPFF. The CDR3 DNA reads TGTGCTAGTGGACCTCGACAGGGGCCGTTCTTC.

V usage is TRBV5-1 and J usage is TRBJ2-7; D gene uncertain. Germline CDR1 SGHRS, CDR2 YFSETQ. This CDR3 is built from 12 residues. V lost 5 bases to trimming and J lost 1 base, with 7 bases between them. The CDR3 DNA is TGCGCCAGCAGGGGCAGTTCCTACGAGCAGTACTTC. Amino acids: CASRGSSYEQYF. Variable domain in full (rest from reference TRBV5-1 and TRBJ2-7): KAGVTQTPRYLIKTRGQQVTLSCSPISGHRSVSWYQQTPGQGLQFLFEYFSETQRNKGNFPGRFSGRQFSNSRSEMNVSTLELGDSALYLCASRGSSYEQYFGPGTRLTVT.

The genes are TRBV10-3 and TRBJ1-5; D is uncertain. The CDR3 loop spans 16 amino acids. The V end was cut by 2 bases, the J end by 0 bases, with 11 bases between. The germline V gene encodes CDR1 ENHRY and CDR2 SYGVKD. The CDR3, as DNA: TGTGCCATCAGTGAGCAGGCACAACATAGCAATCAGCCCCAGCATTTT. Translated: CAISEQAQHSNQPQHF.

This rearrangement joins TRBV28 to TRBJ1-5; unclear D gene. The CDR3 extends over 16 amino acids. V lost 4 bases and J lost 5, with 18 bases in between. The germline V gene has CDR1 MDHEN and CDR2 SYDVKM. CDR3 sequence (DNA): TGTGCCAGCAGTTCCCACAGTACAAGGACTCATCAGCCCCAGCATTTT. As protein: CASSSHSTRTHQPQHF.

The rearrangement joins TRBV6-5 to TRBJ2-7, with D possibly matching TRBD1 (5 bases). Trimming left V 4 bases short and J 4 bases short, with 17 bases between. Germline V gene sequence: CDR1 MNHEY, CDR2 SVGAGI. This CDR3 has 15 residues. CDR3 sequence: CASSFSRQGLYEQYF. As DNA, the CDR3 is TGTGCCAGCAGTTTTAGTCGGCAGGGTCTTTACGAGCAGTACTTC.

The CDR3 protein is CASSQKGTSGATQYF. CDR3 DNA sequence: TGTGCCAGCAGCCAGAAAGGGACTAGCGGGGCTACGCAGTATTTT. The chain links TRBV5-4 to TRBJ2-3; 13 bases are shared with TRBD2. CDR3 length: 15 amino acids. V trimming: 4 bases; J trimming: 8 bases; junction bases outside the gene matches: 7. Looked up from germline, CDR1 is SGHNT and CDR2 is YYREEE (reference sequence).

The CDR3 loop is CASKTGTGNTGELFF. The CDR3 DNA sequence: TGTGCCAGTAAAACCGGGACAGGGAACACCGGGGAGCTGTTTTTT. The V call is TRBV19, the J call TRBJ2-2; the match to TRBD1 covers 8 bases. Trimming took 7 bases from V and 1 from J; bases not matched to a gene: 5. The CDR3 extends over 15 amino acids. Germline V gene sequence: CDR1 LNHDA, CDR2 SQIVND (reference sequence).

CDR3 amino acids: CASSVRQVLDYEQYF. The CDR3, as DNA: TGTGCCAGCAGCGTTCGACAGGTTCTGGACTACGAGCAGTACTTC. The rearrangement joins TRBV6-1 to TRBJ2-7, with D perhaps TRBD1 (6 bases). The V end was cut by 6 bases, the J end by 3 bases, with 18 bases between. The CDR3 contains 15 residues. Germline V CDR1 and CDR2: MNHNS, SASEGT.

J is TRBJ1-2 and V is TRBV5-4; 8 bases fit TRBD1. V trimming: 4 bases; J trimming: 8 bases; junction bases outside the gene matches: 7. Germline CDR1 and CDR2: SGHNT and YYREEE (reference sequence). The CDR3 sequence is 13 residues long. In DNA, the CDR3 is TGTGCCAGCAGCGTTCAGGGGGCGCGAGGCTACACCTTC. Amino acid sequence: CASSVQGARGYTF.

As DNA, the CDR3 is TGTGCCTGGACCCGGGACTTTTATGGCTACACCTTC. Translated: CAWTRDFYGYTF. V is TRBV30 and J is TRBJ1-2, with a possible D match to TRBD1 (5 bases). Trimming cost V 4 bases and J 5 bases, with 11 bases left between them. CDR1 is GTSNPN, CDR2 SVGIG, per germline (reference sequence). The CDR3 is 12 amino acids.

The J gene is TRBJ2-3, the V gene TRBV5-1, with a weak D call TRBD2 (5 bases). V was cut by 4 bases and J by 0 bases, with 6 bases left in between. Germline CDR1 reads SGHRS; CDR2 reads YFSETQ. This CDR3 region has 13 residues. This chain's CDR3 is CASSAGSTDTQYF. The DNA for the CDR3 is TGCGCCAGCAGCGCGGGTAGCACAGATACGCAGTATTTT.

The CDR3 region is CASSQPLRGRKGLEAFF. The CDR3 nucleotides are TGTGCCAGCAGCCAACCCCTGCGCGGGCGGAAGGGACTTGAAGCTTTCTTT. This rearrangement joins TRBV4-2 to TRBJ1-1; possibly TRBD1 for D (5 bases). The CDR3 has 17 residues. The germline V gene has CDR1 LGHNA and CDR2 YNFKEQ. V lost 2 bases, J lost 7 bases, and 23 bases lay in between.